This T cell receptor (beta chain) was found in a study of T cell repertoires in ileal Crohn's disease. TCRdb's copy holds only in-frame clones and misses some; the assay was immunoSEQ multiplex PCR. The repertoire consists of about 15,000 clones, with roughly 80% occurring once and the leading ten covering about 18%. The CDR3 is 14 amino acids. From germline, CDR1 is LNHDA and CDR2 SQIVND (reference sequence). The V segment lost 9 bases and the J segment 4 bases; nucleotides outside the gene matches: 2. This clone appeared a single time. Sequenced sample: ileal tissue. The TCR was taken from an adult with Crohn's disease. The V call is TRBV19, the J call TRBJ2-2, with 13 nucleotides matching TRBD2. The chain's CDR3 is CASWTSGSTGELFF. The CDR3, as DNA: TGTGCCAGCTGGACTAGCGGGAGCACCGGGGAGCTGTTTTTT.